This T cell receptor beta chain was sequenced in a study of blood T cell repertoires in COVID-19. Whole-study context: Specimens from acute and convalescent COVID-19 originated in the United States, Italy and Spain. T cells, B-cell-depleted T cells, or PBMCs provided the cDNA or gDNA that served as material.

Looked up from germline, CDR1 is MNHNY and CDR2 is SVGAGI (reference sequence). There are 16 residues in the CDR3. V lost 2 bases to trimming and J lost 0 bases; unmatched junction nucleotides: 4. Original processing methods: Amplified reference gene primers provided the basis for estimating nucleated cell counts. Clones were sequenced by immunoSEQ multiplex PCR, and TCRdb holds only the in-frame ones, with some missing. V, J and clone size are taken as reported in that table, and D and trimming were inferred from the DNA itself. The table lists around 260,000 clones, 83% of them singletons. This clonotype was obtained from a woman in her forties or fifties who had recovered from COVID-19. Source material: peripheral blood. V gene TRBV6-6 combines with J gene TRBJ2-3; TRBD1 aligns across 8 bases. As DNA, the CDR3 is TGTGCCAGCAGTTACCGCAGGGGGCCGAGCACAGATACGCAGTATTTT. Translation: CASSYRRGPSTDTQYF.